Presented here are 2 T cell receptor beta chains from one specimen sequenced in a study of T cells after yellow fever vaccination. One entry per CDR3 protein results from TCRdb running MiXCR on the 5' RACE reads. This table holds 500,000 to 700,000 distinct CDR3 sequences, about a fifth found once. The sequences come from PBMCs, collected 15 days after the yellow fever booster vaccination. These receptors came from a man under 40 who received the YFV17D yellow fever vaccine.

V usage is TRBV5-1 and J usage is TRBJ2-7; a possible D gene is TRBD1 (6 bases). Trimming pared 4 bases from V and 4 bases from J, leaving 18 bases between. The CDR3 covers 15 residues. Germline V gene sequence: CDR1 SGHRS, CDR2 YFSETQ. Here the CDR3 DNA reads TGCGCCAGCAGCCCTCAGGGGCCTCTAGGTTACGAGCAGTACTTC. Its translation: CASSPQGPLGYEQYF.

This clonotype was seen more than once but under ten times. CDR3 residues: CASSLPKMDEQFF. The DNA of the CDR3 is TGCGCCAGCAGCTTGCCCAAGATGGATGAGCAGTTCTTC. The V gene is TRBV5-1, the J gene TRBJ2-1; D gene unclear. With 1 base removed from V and 8 bases from J, the gap between germline ends came to 10 bases. The CDR3 sequence is 13 residues long. Germline V gives CDR1 SGHRS, CDR2 YFSETQ.